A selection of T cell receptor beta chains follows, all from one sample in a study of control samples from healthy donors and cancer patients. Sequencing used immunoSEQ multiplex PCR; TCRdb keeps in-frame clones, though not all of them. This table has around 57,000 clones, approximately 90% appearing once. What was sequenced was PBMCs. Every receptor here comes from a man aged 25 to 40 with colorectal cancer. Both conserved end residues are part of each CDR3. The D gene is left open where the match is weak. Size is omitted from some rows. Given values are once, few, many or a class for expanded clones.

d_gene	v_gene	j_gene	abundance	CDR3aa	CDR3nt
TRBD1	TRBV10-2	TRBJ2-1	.	CASSGTGTGNEQFF	TGCGCCAGCAGTGGAACCGGGACAGGGAATGAGCAGTTCTTC
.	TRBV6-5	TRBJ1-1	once	CASSYSQVVNTEAFF	TGTGCCAGCAGTTACTCGCAGGTCGTTAACACTGAAGCTTTCTTT
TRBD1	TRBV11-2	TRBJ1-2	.	CASSNLPGQANYGYTF	TGTGCCAGCAGCAACTTACCGGGACAGGCTAACTATGGCTACACCTTC
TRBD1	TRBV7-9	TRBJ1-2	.	CASSPGTGAPGIYGYTF	TGTGCCAGCAGCCCTGGGACAGGGGCCCCGGGGATCTATGGCTACACCTTC
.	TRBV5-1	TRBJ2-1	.	CASSLGTGRSEQFF	TGCGCCAGCAGCTTAGGGACTGGCCGGTCGGAGCAGTTCTTC
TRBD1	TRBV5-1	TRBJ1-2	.	CASSSGTASGPLSYGYTF	TGCGCCAGCAGCTCCGGGACAGCTTCTGGACCTTTATCCTATGGCTACACCTTC
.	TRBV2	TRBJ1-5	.	CASSEGGARDQPQHF	TGTGCCAGCAGTGAAGGAGGGGCCAGGGATCAGCCCCAGCATTTT
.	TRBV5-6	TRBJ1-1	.	CASSLSGVPQEAFF	TGTGCCAGCAGCTTGTCGGGGGTACCTCAAGAAGCTTTCTTT
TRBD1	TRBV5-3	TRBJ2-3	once	CARSNRDRAQDTQYF	TGTGCCAGAAGCAACCGGGACAGGGCCCAAGATACGCAGTATTTT
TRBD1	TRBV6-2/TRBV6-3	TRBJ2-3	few	CASSTGTGDTDTQYF	TGTGCCAGCAGTACGGGGACAGGGGACACAGATACGCAGTATTTT
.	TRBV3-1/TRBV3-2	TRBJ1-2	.	CASSQDEGPIYGYTF	TGTGCCAGCAGCCAAGATGAAGGTCCCATCTATGGCTACACCTTC
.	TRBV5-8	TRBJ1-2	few	CASSLWLRGAYGYTF	TGTGCCAGCAGCTTGTGGCTCAGGGGAGCCTATGGCTACACCTTC
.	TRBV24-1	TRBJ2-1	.	CATEPYGGNEQFF	TGTGCCACCGAGCCGTATGGGGGGAATGAGCAGTTCTTC
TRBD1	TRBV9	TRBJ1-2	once	CASSVGQSYTF	TGTGCCAGCAGCGTGGGACAGTCCTACACCTTC
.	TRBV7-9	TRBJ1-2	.	CASSLASELYGYTF	TGTGCCAGCAGCTTGGCCAGCGAGCTCTATGGCTACACCTTC
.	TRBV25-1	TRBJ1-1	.	CASSARLSLNTEAFF	TGTGCCAGCAGTGCCCGACTCAGCTTGAACACTGAAGCTTTCTTT
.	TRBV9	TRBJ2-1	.	CATTPGSAGGYNEQFF	TGTGCCACCACGCCTGGGAGCGCCGGTGGCTACAATGAGCAGTTCTTC
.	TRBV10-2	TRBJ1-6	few	CASRRGKNSPLHF	TGCGCCAGCAGAAGGGGGAAGAATTCACCCCTCCACTTT
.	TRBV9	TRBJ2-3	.	CASSGWRDGTDTQYF	TGTGCCAGCAGCGGCTGGAGGGACGGCACAGATACGCAGTATTTT
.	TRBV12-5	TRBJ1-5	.	CASGLTRSNQPQHF	TGTGCTAGTGGTTTGACGCGAAGCAATCAGCCCCAGCATTTT
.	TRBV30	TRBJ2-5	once	CAWSVVGAPETQYF	TGTGCCTGGAGTGTCGTGGGGGCCCCAGAGACCCAGTACTTC
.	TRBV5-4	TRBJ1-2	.	CASSLYYSYGYTF	TGTGCCAGCAGCTTGTATTACAGCTATGGCTACACCTTC
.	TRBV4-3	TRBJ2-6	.	CASSQDNGSGANVLTF	TGCGCCAGCAGCCAAGATAACGGGTCCGGGGCCAACGTCCTGACTTTC
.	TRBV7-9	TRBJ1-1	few	CASSLQARNTEAFF	TGTGCCAGCAGCTTACAGGCGCGGAACACTGAAGCTTTCTTT
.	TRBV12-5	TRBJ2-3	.	CASGFSWTGSTDTQYF	TGTGCTAGTGGTTTCTCGTGGACTGGGAGCACAGATACGCAGTATTTT
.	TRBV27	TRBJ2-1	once	CASSHLDEQFF	TGTGCCAGCAGCCATTTGGATGAGCAGTTCTTC
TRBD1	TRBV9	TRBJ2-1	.	CASSVRGDRGRNEQFF	TGTGCCAGCAGCGTGAGAGGCGACAGGGGGAGGAATGAGCAGTTCTTC
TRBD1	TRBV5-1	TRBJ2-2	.	CASSLGGTGGLSAHTGELFF	TGCGCCAGCAGCTTGGGAGGGACAGGGGGCCTTTCAGCCCACACCGGGGAGCTGTTTTTT
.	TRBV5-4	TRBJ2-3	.	CASRKDSASTDTQYF	TGTGCCAGCAGAAAAGACAGCGCTAGCACAGATACGCAGTATTTT
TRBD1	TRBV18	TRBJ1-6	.	CASSRDRYNSPLHF	TGTGCCAGCTCACGGGACAGGTATAATTCACCCCTCCACTTT
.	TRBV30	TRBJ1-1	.	CAWIGAGWGTEAFF	TGTGCCTGGATAGGAGCAGGTTGGGGCACTGAAGCTTTCTTT
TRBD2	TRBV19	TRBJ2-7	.	CASSRTSGISSYEQYF	TGTGCCAGTAGTCGGACTAGCGGGATTAGCTCCTACGAGCAGTACTTC
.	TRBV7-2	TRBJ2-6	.	CASTQRISGANVLTF	TGTGCCAGCACTCAACGGATCTCTGGGGCCAACGTCCTGACTTTC
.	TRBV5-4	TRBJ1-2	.	CASSFPSNYGYTF	TGTGCCAGCAGCTTTCCATCTAACTATGGCTACACCTTC
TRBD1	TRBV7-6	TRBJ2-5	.	CASSRDRVQETQYF	TGTGCCAGCAGCCGGGACAGGGTCCAAGAGACCCAGTACTTC
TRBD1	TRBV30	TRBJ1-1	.	CAWRGGGAGNTEAFF	TGTGCCTGGAGGGGAGGGGGCGCGGGGAACACTGAAGCTTTCTTT
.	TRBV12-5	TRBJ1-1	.	CASGSEIEAFF	TGTGCTAGTGGTTCGGAAATTGAAGCTTTCTTT
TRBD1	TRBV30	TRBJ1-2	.	CAWSEGQPNYGYTF	TGTGCCTGGAGCGAGGGACAGCCTAACTATGGCTACACCTTC
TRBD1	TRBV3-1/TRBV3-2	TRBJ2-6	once	CASSNRGQLPFRPSGANVLTF	TGTGCCAGCAGCAACCGGGGACAGCTACCCTTCCGCCCCTCTGGGGCCAACGTCCTGACTTTC
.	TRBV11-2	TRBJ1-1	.	CASSLQGFGTEAFF	TGTGCCAGCAGCTTACAGGGATTCGGCACTGAAGCTTTCTTT